This T cell receptor beta chain comes out of a study of T cells in women clearing cervical HPV infection (dated by TCRdb to 2016 to 2018). Background for the entire study: The cases were approximately 25 women with histologically confirmed HPV16-related CIN3 or worse, and 2 of these cases were invasive cancers. The controls were 25 or so women whose single incident HPV16 infection cleared within 12 months with no development of precancer or cancer. Blood from cases was collected at the visit at which the lesion was first identified, whereas blood from controls was collected once infection was no longer detected. Among cases, blood sampling occurred a median of about 150 days after lesion detection, with an interquartile range of about 90 to 200 days. Since HLA typing was available for only a few women, HLA type could not be ruled out as a confounder. An exploratory proof-of-principle case-control study, nested within the Guanacaste HPV Natural History Study in Costa Rica, was conducted to compare TCR repertoires across cervical HPV16 outcomes. Cases and controls were matched on age within five years and on year of sample collection. Cases had a median age of roughly 35 years compared with roughly 37 for controls, and baseline characteristics showed no significant differences between the groups. The parent cohort enrolled about 10,000 women aged 18 or older in Guanacaste, Costa Rica, in about 1993 to 1994 and followed the women for more than six years. Five blinded duplicates per group were added as quality controls, so that about 60 samples were obtained: roughly 50 participants and 10 replicates.

V gives up 0 bases and J gives up 4 bases, and the segment between their germline ends measures 18 bases. The CDR1 and CDR2 encoded by the germline V gene (reference sequence) are DFQATT and SNEGSKA. The CDR3 starts with the cysteine, ends with the phenylalanine, and has 16 residues. The DNA covers only part of the CDR3, 39 bases in frame from base 1. Using the immunoSEQ assay, multiplex PCR amplified TCR beta CDR3 regions from an average of about 1,300 ng of genomic DNA per sample. To correct primer bias, the assay used a complete synthetic TCR repertoire to set an amplification baseline. The amplicons were sequenced using the Illumina platform. As for the original processing: Sequences were error-corrected by clustering with frequency ratios and a modified nearest-neighbor algorithm and were then analyzed in the immunoSEQ Analyzer with IMGT gene definitions. At each rarefaction depth, TCR richness and evenness were averaged across 20 rarefaction repeats, and samples with fewer sequences than that depth were excluded. V, D and J gene relative abundances were compared between groups with Wilcoxon rank sum tests, applying FDR correction. For the blinded duplicates, the intraclass correlation was 90% to 97% for TCR richness and averaged about 81% across 70 or so gene segments. Sourced from immuneACCESS, this table was stored by TCRdb with only in-frame sequences that have V and J called. A share of the clones is absent; for the studies checked, an unresolved V gene accounts for under half, and the remainder has no known explanation. That table supplies the V and J calls and clone size; D and trimming were determined from the DNA. For this sample, the table gives approximately 20,000 clones. Around 3% of the sample goes to the ten largest clones.

What the work shows at the level of the full study, not this receptor alone: CIN3+ cases had significantly higher TCR repertoire richness than controls across sequencing depths, but evenness did not differ between the groups. Lower TRBV6-7 relative abundance was observed in cases than in controls (around 0.1% versus 0.15%; Bonferroni P = 0.0008). Because the number of T cells per sample was unknown, the richness differences could reflect varying T-cell content rather than repertoire biology. Whether associations preceded infection or resulted from infection could not be shown with the cross-sectional design, and effector/memory subsets and HPV-specific T cells were not isolated. Random forest classifiers combining richness and V gene abundances distinguished cases from controls with an estimated AUC of just under 0.85.

Every participant had a single incident cervical HPV16 infection, and prevalent HPV16 infections were excluded. Cervical HPV DNA was detected with MY09/MY11 PCR, and genotyping was done by dot-blot hybridization. Under 19 mL of heparinized blood were centrifuged, and the buffy coat was aliquoted, frozen at -30°C, then stored at -80°C. QIAGEN kits were used to extract genomic DNA from the buffy coat specimens. A remark on this clone: Its antigen is still unknown. Read coverage stops 3 residues before the CDR3 terminus; the germline J gene supplies the remainder.

What was sequenced was blood buffy coat. This sequence uses TRBV20-1 and TRBJ1-2; the D region possibly corresponds to TRBD1 (6 bases align). The sequence derives from a woman aged 18 to 69 with a cervical HPV16 infection that either progressed to CIN3+ or cleared (not recorded which). The CDR3 here reads CSARDPGTLNFYGYTF. Partial CDR3 DNA: TGCAGTGCTAGAGATCCCGGGACACTGAATTTCTATGGC.